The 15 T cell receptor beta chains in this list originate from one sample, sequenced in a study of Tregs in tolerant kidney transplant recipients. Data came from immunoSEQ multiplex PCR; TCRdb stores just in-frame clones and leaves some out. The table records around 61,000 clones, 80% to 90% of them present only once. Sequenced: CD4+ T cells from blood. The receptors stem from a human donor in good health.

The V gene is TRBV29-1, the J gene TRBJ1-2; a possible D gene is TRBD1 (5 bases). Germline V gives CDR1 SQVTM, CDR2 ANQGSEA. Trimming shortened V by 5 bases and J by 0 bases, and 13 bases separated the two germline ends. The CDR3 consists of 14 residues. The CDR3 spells CSVSGRLANYGYTF. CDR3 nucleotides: TGCAGCGTTTCGGGACGTCTTGCTAACTATGGCTACACCTTC.

This chain's CDR3 is CASSLNGGPTNKQYF. The CDR3 bases are TGTGCCAGCAGCTTAAACGGGGGCCCCACCAATAAGCAGTACTTC. The V call is TRBV7-3, the J call TRBJ2-7; the D gene could be TRBD1 or TRBD2 (6 bases each). The V end lost 1 base, the J end lost 8 bases, and 18 bases lay between the germline ends. Germline V lookup: CDR1 SGHTA, CDR2 FQGTGA. The CDR3 runs to 15 residues.

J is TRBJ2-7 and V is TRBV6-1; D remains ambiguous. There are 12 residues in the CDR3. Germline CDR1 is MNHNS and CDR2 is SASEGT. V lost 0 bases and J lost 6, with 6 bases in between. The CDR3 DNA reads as TGTGCCAGCAGTGAAGCGGGCTTCGAGCAGTACTTC. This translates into CASSEAGFEQYF.

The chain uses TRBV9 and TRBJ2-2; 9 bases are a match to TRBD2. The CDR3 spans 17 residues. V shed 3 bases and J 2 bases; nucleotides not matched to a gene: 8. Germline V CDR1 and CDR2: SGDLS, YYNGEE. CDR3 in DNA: TGTGCCAGCAGCGCACACCGACTAGCGGTAAACACCGGGGAGCTGTTTTTT. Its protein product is CASSAHRLAVNTGELFF.

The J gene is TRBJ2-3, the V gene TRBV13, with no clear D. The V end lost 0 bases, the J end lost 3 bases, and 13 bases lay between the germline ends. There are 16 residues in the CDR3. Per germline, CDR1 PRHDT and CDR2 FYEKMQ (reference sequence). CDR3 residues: CASSLGMASGTDTQYF. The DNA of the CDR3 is TGTGCCAGCAGCTTAGGAATGGCTAGTGGAACAGATACGCAGTATTTT.

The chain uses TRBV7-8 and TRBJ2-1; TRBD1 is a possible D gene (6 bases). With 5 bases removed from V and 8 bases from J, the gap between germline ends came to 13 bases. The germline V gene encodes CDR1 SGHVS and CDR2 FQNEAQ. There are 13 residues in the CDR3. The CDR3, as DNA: TGTGCCAGCAGCCAGGGGACCCCGGATGAGCAGTTCTTC. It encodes CASSQGTPDEQFF.

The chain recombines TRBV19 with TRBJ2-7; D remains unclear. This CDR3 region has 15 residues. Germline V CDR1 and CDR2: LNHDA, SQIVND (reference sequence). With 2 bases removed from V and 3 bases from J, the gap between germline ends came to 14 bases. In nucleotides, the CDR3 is TGTGCCAGTAGTATATCAGTGACGTACTACTACGAGCAGTACTTC. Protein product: CASSISVTYYYEQYF.

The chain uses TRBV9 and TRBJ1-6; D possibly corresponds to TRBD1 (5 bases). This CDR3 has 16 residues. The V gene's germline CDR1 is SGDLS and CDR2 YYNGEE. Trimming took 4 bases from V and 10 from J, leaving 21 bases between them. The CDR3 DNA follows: TGTGCCAGCAGCACGGGACCGAGGATTAGCGGGTCACCCCTCCACTTT. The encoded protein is CASSTGPRISGSPLHF. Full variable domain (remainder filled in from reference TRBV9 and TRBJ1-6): DSGVTQTPKHLITATGQRVTLRCSPRSGDLSVYWYQQSLDQGLQFLIQYYNGEERAKGNILERFSAQQFPDLHSELNLSSLELGDSALYFCASSTGPRISGSPLHFGNGTRLTVT.

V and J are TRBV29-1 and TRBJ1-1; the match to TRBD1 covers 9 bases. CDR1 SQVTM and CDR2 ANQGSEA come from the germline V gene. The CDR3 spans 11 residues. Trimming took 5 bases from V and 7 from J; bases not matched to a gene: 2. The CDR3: CSVSTGGEAFF. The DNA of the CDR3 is TGCAGCGTTTCGACAGGGGGTGAAGCTTTCTTT.

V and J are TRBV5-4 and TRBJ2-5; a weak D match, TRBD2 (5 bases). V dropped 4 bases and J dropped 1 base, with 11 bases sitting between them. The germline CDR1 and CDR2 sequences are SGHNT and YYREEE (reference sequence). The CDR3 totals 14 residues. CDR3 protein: CASSVIGSQETQYF. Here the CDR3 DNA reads TGTGCCAGCAGCGTGATAGGGAGCCAAGAGACCCAGTACTTC.

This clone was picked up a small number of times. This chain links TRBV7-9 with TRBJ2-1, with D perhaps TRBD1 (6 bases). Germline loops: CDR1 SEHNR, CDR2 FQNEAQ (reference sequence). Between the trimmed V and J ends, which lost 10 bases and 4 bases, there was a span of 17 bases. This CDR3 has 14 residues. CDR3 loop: CAIEGTLVYNEQFF. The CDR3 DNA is TGTGCCATCGAAGGGACACTAGTATACAATGAGCAGTTCTTC.

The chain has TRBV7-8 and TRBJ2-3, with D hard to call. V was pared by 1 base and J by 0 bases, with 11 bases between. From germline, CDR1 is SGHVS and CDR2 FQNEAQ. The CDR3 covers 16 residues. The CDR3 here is CASSLDGLPSTDTQYF. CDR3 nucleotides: TGTGCCAGCAGCTTAGACGGGCTGCCTAGCACAGATACGCAGTATTTT.

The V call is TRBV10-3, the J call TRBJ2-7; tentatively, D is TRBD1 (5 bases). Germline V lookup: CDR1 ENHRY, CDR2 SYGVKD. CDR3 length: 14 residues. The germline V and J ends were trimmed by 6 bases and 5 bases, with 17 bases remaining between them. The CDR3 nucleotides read TGTGCCATCAGGGCTGCGACCCAGGGCAACGAGCAGTACTTC. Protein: CAIRAATQGNEQYF.

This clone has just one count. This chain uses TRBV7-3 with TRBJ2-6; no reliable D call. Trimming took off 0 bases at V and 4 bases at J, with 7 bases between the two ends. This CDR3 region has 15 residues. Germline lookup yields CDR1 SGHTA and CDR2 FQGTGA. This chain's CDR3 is CASSLTRVGANVLTF. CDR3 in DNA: TGTGCCAGCAGCTTAACTCGGGTGGGGGCCAACGTCCTGACTTTC.

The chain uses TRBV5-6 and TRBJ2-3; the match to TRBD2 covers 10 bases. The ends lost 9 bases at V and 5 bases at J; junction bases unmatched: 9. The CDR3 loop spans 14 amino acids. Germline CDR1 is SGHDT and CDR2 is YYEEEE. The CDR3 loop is CATQRGGREDTQYF. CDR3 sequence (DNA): TGTGCCACCCAGCGGGGGGGCCGCGAAGATACGCAGTATTTT.